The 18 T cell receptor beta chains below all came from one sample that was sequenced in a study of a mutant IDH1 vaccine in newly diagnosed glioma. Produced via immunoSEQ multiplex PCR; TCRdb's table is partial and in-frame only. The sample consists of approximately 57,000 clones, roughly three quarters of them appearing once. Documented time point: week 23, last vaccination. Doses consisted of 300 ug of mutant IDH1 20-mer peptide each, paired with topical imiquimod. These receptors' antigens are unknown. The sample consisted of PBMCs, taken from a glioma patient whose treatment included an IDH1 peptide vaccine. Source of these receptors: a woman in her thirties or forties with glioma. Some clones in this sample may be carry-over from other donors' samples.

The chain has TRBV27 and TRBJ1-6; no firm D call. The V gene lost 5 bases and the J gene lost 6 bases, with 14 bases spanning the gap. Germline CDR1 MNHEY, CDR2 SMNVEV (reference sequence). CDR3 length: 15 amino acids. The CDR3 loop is CASSPPGGSNSPLHF. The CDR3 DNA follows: TGTGCCAGCAGTCCTCCAGGTGGATCTAATTCACCCCTCCACTTT.

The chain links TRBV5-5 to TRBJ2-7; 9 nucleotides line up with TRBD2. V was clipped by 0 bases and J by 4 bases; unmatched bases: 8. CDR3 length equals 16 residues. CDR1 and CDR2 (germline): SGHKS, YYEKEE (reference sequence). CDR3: CASSLEVAGATYEQYF. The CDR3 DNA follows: TGTGCCAGCAGCTTGGAGGTAGCGGGGGCCACATACGAGCAGTACTTC. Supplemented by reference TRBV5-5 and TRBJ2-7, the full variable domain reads DAGVTQSPTHLIKTRGQQVTLRCSPISGHKSVSWYQQVLGQGPQFIFQYYEKEERGRGNFPDRFSARQFPNYSSELNVNALLLGDSALYLCASSLEVAGATYEQYFGPGTRLTVT.

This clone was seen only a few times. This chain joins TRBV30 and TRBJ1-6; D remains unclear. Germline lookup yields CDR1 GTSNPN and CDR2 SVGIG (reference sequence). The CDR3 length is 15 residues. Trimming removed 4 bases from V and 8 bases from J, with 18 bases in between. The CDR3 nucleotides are TGTGCCTGGATCCCTGGGTGGACGGTCGATTCACCCCTCCACTTT. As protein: CAWIPGWTVDSPLHF.

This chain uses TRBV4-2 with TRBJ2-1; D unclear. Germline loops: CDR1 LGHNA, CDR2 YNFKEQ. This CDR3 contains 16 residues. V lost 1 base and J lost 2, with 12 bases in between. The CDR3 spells CASSQVDRGTYNEQFF. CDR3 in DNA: TGTGCCAGCAGCCAAGTGGATCGCGGAACCTACAATGAGCAGTTCTTC.

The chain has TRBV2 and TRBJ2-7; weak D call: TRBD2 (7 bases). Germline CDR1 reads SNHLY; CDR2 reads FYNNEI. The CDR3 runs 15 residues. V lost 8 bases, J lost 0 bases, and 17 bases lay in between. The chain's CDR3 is CASFDRTRDSYEQYF. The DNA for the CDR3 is TGTGCCAGCTTTGACAGGACTAGGGACTCCTACGAGCAGTACTTC.

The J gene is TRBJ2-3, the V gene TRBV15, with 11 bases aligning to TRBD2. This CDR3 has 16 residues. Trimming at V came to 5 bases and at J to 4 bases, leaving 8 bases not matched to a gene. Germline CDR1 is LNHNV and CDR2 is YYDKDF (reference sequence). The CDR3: CATSGRLAGLADTQYF. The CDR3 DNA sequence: TGTGCCACCAGCGGCCGACTAGCGGGGCTCGCAGATACGCAGTATTTT.

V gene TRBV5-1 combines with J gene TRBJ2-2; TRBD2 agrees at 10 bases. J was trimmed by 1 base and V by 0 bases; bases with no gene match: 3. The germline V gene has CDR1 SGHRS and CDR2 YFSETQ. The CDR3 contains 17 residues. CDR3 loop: CASSLGSGGLNTGELFF. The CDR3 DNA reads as TGCGCCAGCAGCTTGGGTAGCGGGGGGCTGAACACCGGGGAGCTGTTTTTT. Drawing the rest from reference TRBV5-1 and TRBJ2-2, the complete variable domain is KAGVTQTPRYLIKTRGQQVTLSCSPISGHRSVSWYQQTPGQGLQFLFEYFSETQRNKGNFPGRFSGRQFSNSRSEMNVSTLELGDSALYLCASSLGSGGLNTGELFFGEGSRLTVL.

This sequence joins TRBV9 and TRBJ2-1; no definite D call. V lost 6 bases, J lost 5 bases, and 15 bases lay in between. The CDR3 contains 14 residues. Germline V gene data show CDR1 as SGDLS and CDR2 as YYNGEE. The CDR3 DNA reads TGTGCCAGCAAAAGGGCGTTCGGTCACAATGAGCAGTTCTTC. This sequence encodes CASKRAFGHNEQFF.

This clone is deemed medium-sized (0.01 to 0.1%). The CDR3, as DNA: TGTGCCAGCAGCTCGACAGTTGCTGGGGATTCACCCCTCCACTTT. This gives the protein CASSSTVAGDSPLHF. The chain employs TRBV7-9 and TRBJ1-6; possibly TRBD1 for D (5 bases). The CDR3 extends over 15 amino acids. V dropped 4 bases and J dropped 8 bases, with 15 bases sitting between them. Germline lookup yields CDR1 SEHNR and CDR2 FQNEAQ (reference sequence).

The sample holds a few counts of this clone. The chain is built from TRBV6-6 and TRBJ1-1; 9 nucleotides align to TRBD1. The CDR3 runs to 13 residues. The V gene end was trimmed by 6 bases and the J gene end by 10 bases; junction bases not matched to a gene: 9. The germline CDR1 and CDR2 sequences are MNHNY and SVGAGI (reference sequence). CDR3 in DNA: TGTGCCAGCAGGATCGTACAGGGGGCAGGAGCTTTCTTT. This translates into CASRIVQGAGAFF.

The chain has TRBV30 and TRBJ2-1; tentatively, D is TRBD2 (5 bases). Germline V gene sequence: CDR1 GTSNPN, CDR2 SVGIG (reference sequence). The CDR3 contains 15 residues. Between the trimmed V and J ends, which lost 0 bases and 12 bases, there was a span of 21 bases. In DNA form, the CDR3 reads TGTGCCTGGAGTGTAGGGCTAGCCCTCCCTATGGGGCAGTTCTTC. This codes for CAWSVGLALPMGQFF.

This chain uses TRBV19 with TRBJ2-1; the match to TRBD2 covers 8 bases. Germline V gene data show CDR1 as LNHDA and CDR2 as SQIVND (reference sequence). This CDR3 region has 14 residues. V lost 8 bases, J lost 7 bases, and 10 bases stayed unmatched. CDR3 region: CASQDGGAGNEQFF. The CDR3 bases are TGTGCCAGTCAAGACGGGGGGGCCGGGAATGAGCAGTTCTTC. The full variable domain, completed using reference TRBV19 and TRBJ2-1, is DGGITQSPKYLFRKEGQNVTLSCEQNLNHDAMYWYRQDPGQGLRLIYYSQIVNDFQKGDIAEGYSVSREKKESFPLTVTSAQKNPTAFYLCASQDGGAGNEQFFGPGTRLTVL.

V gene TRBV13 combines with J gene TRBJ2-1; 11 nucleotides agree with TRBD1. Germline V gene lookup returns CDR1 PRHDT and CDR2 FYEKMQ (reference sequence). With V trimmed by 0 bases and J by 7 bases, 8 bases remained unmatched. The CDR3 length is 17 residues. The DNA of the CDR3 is TGTGCCAGCAGCTTAGGCGTTCCGGGACAGGGGGATAATGAGCAGTTCTTC. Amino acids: CASSLGVPGQGDNEQFF. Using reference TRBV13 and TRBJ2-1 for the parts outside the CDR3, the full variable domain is AAGVIQSPRHLIKEKRETATLKCYPIPRHDTVYWYQQGPGQDPQFLISFYEKMQSDKGSIPDRFSAQQFSDYHSELNMSSLELGDSALYFCASSLGVPGQGDNEQFFGPGTRLTVL.

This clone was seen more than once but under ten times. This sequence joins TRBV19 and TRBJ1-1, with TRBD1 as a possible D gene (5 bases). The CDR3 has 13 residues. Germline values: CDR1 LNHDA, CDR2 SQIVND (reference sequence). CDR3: CAVGGPMNTEAFF. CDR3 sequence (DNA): TGTGCGGTGGGGGGACCCATGAACACTGAAGCTTTCTTT.

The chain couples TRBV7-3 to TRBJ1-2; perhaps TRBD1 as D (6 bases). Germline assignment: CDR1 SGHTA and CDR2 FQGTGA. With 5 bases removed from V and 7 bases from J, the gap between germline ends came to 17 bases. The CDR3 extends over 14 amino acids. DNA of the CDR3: TGTGCCAGCAGCCCCACAGGGAATCCTGGTGGCTACACCTTC. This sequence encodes CASSPTGNPGGYTF.

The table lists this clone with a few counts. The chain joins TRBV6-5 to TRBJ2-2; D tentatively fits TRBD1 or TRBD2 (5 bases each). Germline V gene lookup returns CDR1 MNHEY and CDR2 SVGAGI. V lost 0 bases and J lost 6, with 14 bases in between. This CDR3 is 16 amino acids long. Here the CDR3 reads CASSYSRIPGPGELFF. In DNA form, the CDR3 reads TGTGCCAGCAGTTACTCGAGGATCCCGGGGCCCGGGGAGCTGTTTTTT.

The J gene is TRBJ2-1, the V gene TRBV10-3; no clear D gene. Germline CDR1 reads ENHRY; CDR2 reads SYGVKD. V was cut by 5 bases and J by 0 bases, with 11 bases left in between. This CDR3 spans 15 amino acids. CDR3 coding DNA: TGTGCCATCAGTTCTGGCAGAAGCTCCTACAATGAGCAGTTCTTC. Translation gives CAISSGRSSYNEQFF.

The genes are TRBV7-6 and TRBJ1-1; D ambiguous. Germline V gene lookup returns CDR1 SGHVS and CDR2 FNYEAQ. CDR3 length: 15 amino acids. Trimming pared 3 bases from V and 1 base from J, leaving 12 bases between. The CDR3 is CASSFGRLENTEAFF. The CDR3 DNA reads TGTGCCAGCAGCTTCGGACGGCTTGAGAACACTGAAGCTTTCTTT.